Below, one TCR beta chain is given with its context. The sample originates from a study of blood T cell repertoires in COVID-19. Study context: COVID-19 samples from acute and convalescent phases originated in the United States, Italy and Spain.

Profiling relied on immunoSEQ multiplex PCR, and the TCRdb table lists in-frame clones only, not all of them. The sample has over 15,000 clones, 91% seen once; the top ten hold roughly 6.6%. There are 15 residues in the CDR3. The germline V gene encodes CDR1 LGHDT and CDR2 YNNKEL (reference sequence). V was cut by 1 base and J by 8 bases, with 14 bases left in between. The clonotype was recovered from a human donor in a cohort sampled during active COVID-19. The source material was peripheral blood. The genes are TRBV3-1 (or the pseudogene TRBV3-2) and TRBJ1-4; D is possibly TRBD1 (6 bases). The CDR3 protein is CASSQGWGRGEKLFF. The CDR3 region has the DNA TGTGCCAGCAGCCAAGGTTGGGGCAGGGGCGAAAAACTGTTTTTT.